This is a list of T cell receptor beta chains from one sample in a study of CD4+ T cells in melanoma. Sequencing was performed with immunoSEQ multiplex PCR; in TCRdb, only in-frame clones are kept and a portion is missing. The repertoire consists of 9,900 or so clones, with approximately 69% occurring once and the leading ten covering around 20%. Material: peripheral blood. Every receptor here comes from a human donor with melanoma. Both conserved end residues are part of each CDR3. The D gene is left open where the match is weak. The size entry is marked missing in some rows and otherwise reads once, few, many or a size class.

>TRBV11-2|TRBJ2-7|-|few
CASSSQGGFSVYEQYF
TGTGCCAGCAGCTCCCAGGGCGGCTTCTCGGTTTACGAGCAGTACTTC
>TRBV5-1|TRBJ2-2|TRBD2|few
CASSSRGGLAGTGELFF
TGCGCCAGCAGCTCTCGAGGGGGACTAGCGGGGACCGGGGAGCTGTTTTTT
>TRBV7-9|TRBJ2-7|-|-
CASSFEYYEQYF
TGTGCCAGCAGCTTCGAATACTACGAGCAGTACTTC
>TRBV19|TRBJ2-7|TRBD1|-
CASSMVTGVGEQYF
TGTGCCAGTAGTATGGTGACAGGGGTCGGCGAGCAGTACTTC
>TRBV5-5|TRBJ2-5|TRBD2|-
CASSPALAGLGTQYF
TGTGCCAGCAGCCCCGCGCTAGCGGGGTTGGGGACCCAGTACTTC
>TRBV7-8|TRBJ1-4|-|-
CASSLVRGPNEKLFF
TGTGCCAGCAGCTTAGTAAGGGGCCCTAATGAAAAACTGTTTTTT
>TRBV7-7|TRBJ2-2|TRBD2|-
CASSSTSGGTGELFF
TGTGCTAGCAGCTCGACTAGCGGGGGCACCGGGGAGCTGTTTTTT
>TRBV10-1|TRBJ1-2|-|once
CASSEAGTRTYYGYTF
TGCGCCAGCAGTGAAGCCGGGACCCGCACGTACTATGGCTACACCTTC
>TRBV27|TRBJ2-5|TRBD2|-
CASSPGLAGQETQYF
TGTGCCAGCAGTCCGGGACTAGCGGGACAAGAGACCCAGTACTTC
>TRBV29-1|TRBJ2-5|-|-
CSVGEFRETQYF
TGCAGCGTTGGGGAGTTTCGAGAGACCCAGTACTTC
>TRBV7-6|TRBJ1-1|TRBD1|-
CASSLVPGGEAFF
TGTGCCAGCAGCTTAGTGCCAGGGGGGGAAGCTTTCTTT